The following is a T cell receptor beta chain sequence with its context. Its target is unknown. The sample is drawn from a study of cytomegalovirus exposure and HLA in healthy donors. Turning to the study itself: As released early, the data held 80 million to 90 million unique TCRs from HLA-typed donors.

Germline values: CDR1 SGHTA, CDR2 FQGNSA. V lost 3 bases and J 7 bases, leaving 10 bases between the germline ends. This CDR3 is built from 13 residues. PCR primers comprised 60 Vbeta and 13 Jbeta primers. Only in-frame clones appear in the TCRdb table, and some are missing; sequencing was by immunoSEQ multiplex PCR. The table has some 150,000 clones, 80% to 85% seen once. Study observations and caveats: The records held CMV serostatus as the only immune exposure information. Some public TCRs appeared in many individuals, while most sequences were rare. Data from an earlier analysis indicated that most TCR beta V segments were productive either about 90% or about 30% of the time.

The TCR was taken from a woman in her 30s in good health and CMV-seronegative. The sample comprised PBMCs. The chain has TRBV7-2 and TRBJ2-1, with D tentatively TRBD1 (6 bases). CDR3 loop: CASSLGALNEQFF. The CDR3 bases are TGTGCCAGCAGCTTGGGGGCCTTAAATGAGCAGTTCTTC.